Below, one T cell receptor (beta chain) is given with its context. A single count supports this clone. This receptor's antigen is unknown. Base qualities are not at hand, and no much larger clone is one base apart. The CDR3 regions of human TCRbeta chains were subjected to immunosequencing. The original pipeline was this. Repertoire TCRs were checked for matches against a reference library of SARS-CoV-2-specific TCRs that had been generated using the MIRA antigen-specificity platform. Breadth meant the fraction of unique TCRs that were SARS-CoV-2-associated, whereas depth meant the fraction of total T cells that were SARS-CoV-2-associated. Using the MIRA data, every spike-specific TCR was mapped to the spike region that the TCR reacted to and assigned to either a CD4 or a CD8 class. Log10-transformed breadth and depth values were compared by one-way ANOVA with Sidak's multiple comparisons tests. The clones in this table, taken by TCRdb from immuneACCESS, are in-frame only. Not every clone is retained; where verified, under half of the shortfall comes from an unresolved V gene, and the cause of the rest is unknown. V and J calls plus clone size are reproduced from that table; the DNA served to infer D and trimming. The sample data list over 90,000 clones, and around 83% of these were observed just once. The ten largest clones represent around 5.1% of the sample.

This specimen comes from a study of T cell responses to AZD1222 COVID-19 vaccine (dated by TCRdb to 2020 to 2023). Concerning the study at large: AZD1222 recipients with second doses at about 4 weeks or about 12 weeks were pooled, because spike-specific TCR depth and breadth did not differ between schedules. TCR sequencing was performed for about 240 trial participants, of whom roughly 200 were given two doses of AZD1222 and around 26 were given two doses of MenACWY control vaccine. Enrollment into the trials was organized by age into subgroups of 18-55, 56-69 and 70-plus years, and those subgroups contained roughly 150, 30 and 60 TCR-sequenced participants, respectively.

The paper as a whole reports these results and caveats: The 56-69-year group was small, and its depth increase did not reach significance, likely because of low power. Only a handful of AZD1222 recipients were SARS-CoV-2 seropositive at baseline, limiting conclusions about previously exposed vaccinees. After two AZD1222 doses, both the breadth and the depth of spike-specific TCRs were significantly higher than at day 0 and than in MenACWY recipients. Reportedly, almost half of the unique spike-specific TCRs recognized epitopes lying outside the regions that are mutated in the B.1.351 and B.1.1.7 variants. The whole spike protein was spanned by vaccine-associated CD4 TCRs, and dominant responses were seen in regions 160-218 and 743-854. Because no day 14 peak-response samples were available, repertoires were characterized only after the peak T cell response. Participants were mostly white British, with more females than males. The authors suggested clonal diversity may have been underestimated.

CDR3 length: 16 amino acids, cysteine to phenylalanine. Only the CDR3 DNA is retained, 48 bases long and in frame from the first base. CDR1 and CDR2, per the germline V gene, are MDHEN and SYDVKM. The V end gives up 5 bases and the J end 0 bases, leaving 5 bases in the junction not matched to a gene. The sample's time point, from its label and the paper: baseline before first vaccination. Vaccinee samples were obtained from the UK trials COV001 and COV002, which included a single-blind randomized controlled phase 2/3 trial of AZD1222 (ChAdOx1 nCoV-19) in healthy adults. For TCRbeta chain sequencing, PBMC samples from trial participants were taken at day 0 and at day 28 after the second dose.

Recombination joined TRBV28 with TRBJ2-2, and 8 junction bases match TRBD2. The sample in question was peripheral blood, obtained on day 0 of AZD1222 vaccination. This receptor was taken from an adult in good health. The DNA is TGTGCCAGCAGTCTCGTTAGCGGGACGAACACCGGGGAGCTGTTTTTT. It encodes CASSLVSGTNTGELFF. When the CDR3 is completed using the reference TRBV28 and TRBJ2-2 genes on either side, the full variable domain is DVKVTQSSRYLVKRTGEKVFLECVQDMDHENMFWYRQDPGLGLRLIYFSYDVKMKEKGDIPEGYSVSREKKERFSLILESASTNQTSMYLCASSLVSGTNTGELFFGEGSRLTVL.